A selection of T cell receptor beta chains follows, all from one sample in a study of cytotoxic CD8 clonotypes in ibrutinib-treated CLL. Measured with immunoSEQ multiplex PCR; TCRdb has only the in-frame clones, and not every one. The repertoire holds approximately 190,000 clones, more than 70% seen once, with about 10% in the top ten. Here the sequenced sample was PBMCs, taken after 12 months of ibrutinib treatment. Source of these receptors: a human donor with chronic lymphocytic leukemia. Each CDR3 is given with its conserved first and last residue. D genes are given only for firm matches. Clone size is stated in some rows and not others, as once, few, many or a class when expanded.

J gene,clone size,D gene,V gene,CDR3 DNA,CDR3 protein
TRBJ2-7,few,TRBD2,TRBV27,TGTGCCAGCAGTTCCCCGGGACTAGCGGGCGAGCAGTACTTC,CASSSPGLAGEQYF
TRBJ1-1,.,.,TRBV5-1,TGCGCCAGCACCTTCGGGACAAGCTCGAACACTGAAGCTTTCTTT,CASTFGTSSNTEAFF
TRBJ2-7,once,.,TRBV5-1,TGCGCCAGCAGCTGGATGGGATTTCGAGCCTACGAGCAGTACTTC,CASSWMGFRAYEQYF
TRBJ2-5,.,.,TRBV7-2,TGTGCCAGCAATCCATGGGGGGAGACCCAGTACTTC,CASNPWGETQYF
TRBJ1-4,.,.,TRBV27,TGTGCCAGCAGGCGGACGGGATTGTTGGAAAAACTGTTTTTT,CASRRTGLLEKLFF
TRBJ2-1,once,.,TRBV5-4,TGTGCCAGCAGCTTGGCCACAGGTGTTGAGCAGTTCTTC,CASSLATGVEQFF
TRBJ2-7,.,.,TRBV7-9,TGTGCCAGCAGGACGGGTTACGAGCAGTACTTC,CASRTGYEQYF
TRBJ2-7,.,TRBD2,TRBV6-1,TGTGCCAGCATAGCCGGGACTAGCGGGAGCTACGAGCAGTACTTC,CASIAGTSGSYEQYF
TRBJ1-5,.,.,TRBV18,TGTGCCAGCTCACCCCAGGGAGGAGATCAGCCCCAGCATTTT,CASSPQGGDQPQHF
TRBJ1-6,.,.,TRBV27,TGTGCCAGCAGTTTACAGGGAGGGACACCCCTCCACTTT,CASSLQGGTPLHF
TRBJ2-3,.,TRBD2,TRBV11-2,TGTGCCAGCAGCAGAGCGGGAGTTAGCACAGATACGCAGTATTTT,CASSRAGVSTDTQYF
TRBJ2-1,.,.,TRBV5-4,TGTGCCAGCAGCTCCCAAAACTACAATGAGCAGTTCTTC,CASSSQNYNEQFF
TRBJ1-1,.,.,TRBV30,TGTGCCTGTAATTTATTTAGGGGTGAAGCTTTCTTT,CACNLFRGEAFF
TRBJ1-5,.,TRBD1,TRBV19,TGTGCCAGTAGTTTCGGACAGGGGAATCAGCCCCAGCATTTT,CASSFGQGNQPQHF
TRBJ2-7,once,.,TRBV19,TGTGCCAGTAGTATAGGTGGGGACGGTGGCGAGCAGTACTTC,CASSIGGDGGEQYF
TRBJ2-7,.,TRBD1,TRBV14,TGTGCCAGCAGCCAAGATAGGGGACAGGGTGACGAGCAGTACTTC,CASSQDRGQGDEQYF
TRBJ2-2,.,.,TRBV2,TGTGCCACCTCACCGGACACCGGGGAGCTGTTTTTT,CATSPDTGELFF
TRBJ2-5,.,TRBD2,TRBV7-9,TGTGCCAGCAGCTCCCGACTAGACGGCGGGGAGGGGACCCAGTACTTC,CASSSRLDGGEGTQYF
TRBJ2-3,.,TRBD2,TRBV11-2,TGTGCCAGCAGCTTAACGACAGCGGGGGGGCCGGATACGCAGTATTTT,CASSLTTAGGPDTQYF
TRBJ2-5,.,.,TRBV25-1,TGTGCCAGCAGTCCCACGGGAGTAGGGGCAGAGACCCAGTACTTC,CASSPTGVGAETQYF
TRBJ1-1,.,TRBD1,TRBV6-5,TGTGCCAGCAGACCCCAGGGGGCGGAGGAAACTGAAGCTTTCTTT,CASRPQGAEETEAFF
TRBJ2-6,few,TRBD1,TRBV7-6,TGTGCCAGCAGCGTCAGACAGGGGGCTGGGGCCAACGTCCTGACTTTC,CASSVRQGAGANVLTF
TRBJ2-5,.,.,TRBV5-1,TGCGCCAGCAGCCCTCAGGCTAGCTCCCCCATAGAGACCCAGTACTTC,CASSPQASSPIETQYF
TRBJ1-6,few,.,TRBV4-1,TGCGCCAGCAGCCAGAATTACGGTAATTCACCCCTCCACTTT,CASSQNYGNSPLHF
TRBJ2-3,.,TRBD2,TRBV4-1,TGCGCCAGCAGCCTCCGTCCTAGCGGGAGGGCCCTCCCGGGAACAGATACGCAGTATTTT,CASSLRPSGRALPGTDTQYF
TRBJ2-5,.,.,TRBV6-1,TGTGCCAGCAGTGTTGAGGGCTTGGGGACCCAGTACTTC,CASSVEGLGTQYF
TRBJ1-5,.,TRBD1,TRBV18,TGTGCCAGCTCACCGACACAGGGGTTGGAAAATCAGCCCCAGCATTTT,CASSPTQGLENQPQHF
TRBJ2-2,.,TRBD1,TRBV6-5,TGTGCCAGCAGACAGGGGGCTTTGAACACCGGGGAGCTGTTTTTT,CASRQGALNTGELFF
TRBJ1-1,.,.,TRBV7-9,TGTGCCAGCAGCTTACAATCAGGGCAGGGGAACACTGAAGCTTTCTTT,CASSLQSGQGNTEAFF
TRBJ2-1,.,.,TRBV6-5,TGTGCCAGCAGCTGGGGGTACAACAATGAGCAGTTCTTC,CASSWGYNNEQFF
TRBJ2-1,few,.,TRBV6-5,TGTGCCAGCAGACTAGACGGGTCCAATGAGCAGTTCTTC,CASRLDGSNEQFF
TRBJ2-4,.,TRBD1,TRBV19,TGTGCCAGTAGTGACCGGGACAGGGGGCACCCGGCCAAAAACATTCAGTACTTC,CASSDRDRGHPAKNIQYF
TRBJ2-7,.,.,TRBV7-8,TGTGCCAGCAGCCCTAGGACTTTCAGCTCCTACGAGCAGTACTTC,CASSPRTFSSYEQYF
TRBJ2-7,.,.,TRBV28,TGTGCCAGCAGTTTACCAGTGGTTTCCTACGAGCAGTACTTC,CASSLPVVSYEQYF
TRBJ2-7,once,.,TRBV9,TGTGCCAGCAGCGGGGACGGCTACGAGCAGTACTTC,CASSGDGYEQYF
TRBJ2-1,.,.,TRBV7-6,TGTGCCAGCAGCTTAGCGAACAGGGGAGGTGAGCAGTTCTTC,CASSLANRGGEQFF